This T cell receptor (beta chain) was retrieved from a study of memory CD4+ T cells and cytomegalovirus serostatus. Sequencing used immunoSEQ multiplex PCR; TCRdb keeps in-frame clones, though not all of them. The repertoire holds tens of thousands of clones, with roughly three quarters as singletons. Findings and caveats of the study: About 40% of the roughly 150 known CMV-associated TCRbeta sequences appeared in CD4+ memory.

The sort gate was single viable CD3+CD4+CD8-CD45RO+ cells for memory CD4+ T cells. Serum IgG to CMV pp150, pp28, p38 and p52 defined serostatus. CD4+ T cells were isolated by positive magnetic selection. V gave up 0 bases and J gave up 4 bases, with 7 bases separating them. CDR3 size: 14 residues. Germline CDR1 is LNHNV and CDR2 is YYDKDF (reference sequence). A remark on this clone: The antigen is unknown.

Specimen: memory CD4+ T cells from blood. V gene TRBV15 combines with J gene TRBJ1-5; no clear D gene. The TCR was taken from an adult in good health and CMV-seronegative. DNA of the CDR3: TGTGCCACCAGCAGAGAGGAAAGGAATCAGCCCCAGCATTTT. As protein: CATSREERNQPQHF.